This TCR beta chain was retrieved from a study of blood T cell repertoires in COVID-19 (TCRdb year 2020). Notes on the research overall: Samples covering the acute and convalescent phases of COVID-19 were provided by collaborators in the United States, Italy and Spain. The sample metadata nearly always contained a de-identified subject ID, COVID-19 status, age in years and sex. Samples were obtained from the ongoing ImmuneRACE study (first 160 participants) and from over a thousand subjects provided by 6 global collaborators. HLA class I and class II types, where available, came from metadata supplied by the sample provider rather than from assay-based typing. The prospective study material was composed of cDNA or gDNA derived from T cells, B-cell-depleted T cells, or PBMCs. The dataset comprised deeply sampled blood TCRbeta repertoires from subjects exposed to, actively infected with, or recovered from COVID-19. The repertoires were released in a freely available public database meant as a resource for research on the immune response to SARS-CoV-2. Study-level results and caveats: How much clinical and demographic metadata was included differed by source and by participant, and the metadata was provided uncurated.

In the case of this clone: Its antigen has not been determined. No per-base quality is available; no much larger clone lies one base away.

Whole blood was collected in K2EDTA tubes by collaborating institutions according to the institutions' own protocols. For TCRbeta analysis, collaborators shipped samples in one of three forms: frozen whole blood, isolated PBMCs, or DNA extracted from either of those sample types. CDR1 and CDR2 (MDHEN, SYDVKM) derive from the germline V gene. V is pared back by 2 bases and J by 4 bases, with 12 bases lying between the germline termini. From the cysteine up to the phenylalanine, the CDR3 has a length of 15 residues. The DNA shown is the 45-base CDR3, in frame from base 1. TCRbeta CDR3 regions were amplified from genomic DNA by means of the immunoSEQ Assay, a bias-controlled multiplex PCR. Per the original workflow: The number of nucleated cells in each sample was estimated from the amplification of reference gene primers within the assay. To quantify the absolute abundance of each unique TCRbeta CDR3 rearrangement, sequence reads were collapsed and filtered. For each sample, productive Simpson clonality was calculated as the square root of Simpson's diversity index across productive rearrangements. TCRdb took this table from immuneACCESS and kept in-frame rearrangements with V and J called. Such tables lack part of the clones; where checked against another copy, unresolved V genes explain under half of the gap, and the rest is unexplained. V and J calls and clone size are those listed in that table; D and trimming were worked out from the DNA. For this sample the table gives about 120,000 clones, of which around three quarters were detected only once. The top ten constitute around 3.9% of the sample.

The V and J segments used are TRBV28 and TRBJ1-5; a tentative D call is TRBD1 (6 bases match). This receptor was obtained from a woman of 80 years or more with acute or convalescent COVID-19. The sample was peripheral blood. This receptor has the CDR3 CASSLTGQSNQPQHF. Read as DNA, the sequence is TGTGCCAGCAGTTTAACAGGGCAATCAAATCAGCCCCAGCATTTT.